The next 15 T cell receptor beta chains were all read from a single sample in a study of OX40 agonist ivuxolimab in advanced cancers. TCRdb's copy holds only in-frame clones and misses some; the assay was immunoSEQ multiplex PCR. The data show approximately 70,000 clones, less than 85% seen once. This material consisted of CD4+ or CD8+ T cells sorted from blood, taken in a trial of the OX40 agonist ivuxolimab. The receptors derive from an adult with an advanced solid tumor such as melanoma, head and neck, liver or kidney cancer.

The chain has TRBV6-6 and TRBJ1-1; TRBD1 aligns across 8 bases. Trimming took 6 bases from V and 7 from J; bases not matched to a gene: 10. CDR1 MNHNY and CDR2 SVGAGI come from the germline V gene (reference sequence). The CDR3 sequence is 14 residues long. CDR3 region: CASRIHGTGGEAFF. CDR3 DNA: TGTGCCAGCAGGATACACGGGACAGGAGGTGAAGCTTTCTTT.

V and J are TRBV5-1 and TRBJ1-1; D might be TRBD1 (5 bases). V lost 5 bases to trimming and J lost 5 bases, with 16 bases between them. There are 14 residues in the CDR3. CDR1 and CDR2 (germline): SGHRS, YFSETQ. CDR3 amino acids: CASSSGESGTEAFF. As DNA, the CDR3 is TGCGCCAGCAGTTCGGGGGAATCGGGTACTGAAGCTTTCTTT.

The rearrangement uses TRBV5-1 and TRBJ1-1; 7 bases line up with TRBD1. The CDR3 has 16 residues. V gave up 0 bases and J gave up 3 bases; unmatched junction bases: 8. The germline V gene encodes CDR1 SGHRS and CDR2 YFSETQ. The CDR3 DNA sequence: TGCGCCAGCAGCTTGGGACAGGGTTCGGTGTACACTGAAGCTTTCTTT. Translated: CASSLGQGSVYTEAFF.

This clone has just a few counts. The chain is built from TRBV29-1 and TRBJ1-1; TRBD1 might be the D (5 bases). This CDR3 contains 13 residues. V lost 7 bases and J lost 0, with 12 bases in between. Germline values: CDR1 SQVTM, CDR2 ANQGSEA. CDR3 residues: CSALSTVNTEAFF. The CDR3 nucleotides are TGCAGCGCTCTCTCGACAGTGAACACTGAAGCTTTCTTT.

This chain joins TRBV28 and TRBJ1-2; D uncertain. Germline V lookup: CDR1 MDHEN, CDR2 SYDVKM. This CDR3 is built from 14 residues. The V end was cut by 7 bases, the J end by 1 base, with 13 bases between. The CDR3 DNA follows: TGTGCCAGCACTCCCCCCCTGAGTAACTATGGCTACACCTTC. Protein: CASTPPLSNYGYTF.

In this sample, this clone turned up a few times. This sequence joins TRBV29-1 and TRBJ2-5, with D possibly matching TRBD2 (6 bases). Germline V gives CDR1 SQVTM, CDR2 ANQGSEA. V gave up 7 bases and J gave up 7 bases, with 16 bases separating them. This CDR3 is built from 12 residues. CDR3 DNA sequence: TGCAGCGCGGGGGTTGCCGAGTTGACCCAGTACTTC. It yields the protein CSAGVAELTQYF.

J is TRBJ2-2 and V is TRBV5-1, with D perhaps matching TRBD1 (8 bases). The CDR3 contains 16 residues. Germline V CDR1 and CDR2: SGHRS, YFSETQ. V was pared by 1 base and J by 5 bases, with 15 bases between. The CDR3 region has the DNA TGCGCCAGCAGCTTGTTCGGACAGGGAGGGACCGGGGAGCTGTTTTTT. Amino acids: CASSLFGQGGTGELFF.

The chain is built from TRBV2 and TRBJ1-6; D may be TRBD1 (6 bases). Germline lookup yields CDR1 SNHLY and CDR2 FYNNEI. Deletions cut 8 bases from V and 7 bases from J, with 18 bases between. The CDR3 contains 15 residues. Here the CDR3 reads CASDSAGRGNSPLHF. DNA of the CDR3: TGTGCCAGCGACTCGGCAGGCAGGGGCAATTCACCCCTCCACTTT. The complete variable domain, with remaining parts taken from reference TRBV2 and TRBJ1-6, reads EPEVTQTPSHQVTQMGQEVILRCVPISNHLYFYWYRQILGQKVEFLVSFYNNEISEKSEIFDDQFSVERPDGSNFTLKIRSTKLEDSAMYFCASDSAGRGNSPLHFGNGTRLTVT.

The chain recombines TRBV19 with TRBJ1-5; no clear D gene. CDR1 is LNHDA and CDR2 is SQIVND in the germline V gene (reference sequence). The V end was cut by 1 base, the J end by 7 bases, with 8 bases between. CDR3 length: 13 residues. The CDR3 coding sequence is TGTGCCAGTAGTATAGGGGGTCGACAGCCCCAGCATTTT. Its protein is CASSIGGRQPQHF.

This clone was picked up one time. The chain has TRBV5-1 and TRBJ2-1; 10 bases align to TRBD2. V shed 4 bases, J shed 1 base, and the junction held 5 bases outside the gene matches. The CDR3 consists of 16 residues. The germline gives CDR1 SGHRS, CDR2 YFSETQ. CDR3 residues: CASSLIAGGSYNEQFF. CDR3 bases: TGCGCCAGCAGCCTAATAGCGGGGGGATCCTACAATGAGCAGTTCTTC.

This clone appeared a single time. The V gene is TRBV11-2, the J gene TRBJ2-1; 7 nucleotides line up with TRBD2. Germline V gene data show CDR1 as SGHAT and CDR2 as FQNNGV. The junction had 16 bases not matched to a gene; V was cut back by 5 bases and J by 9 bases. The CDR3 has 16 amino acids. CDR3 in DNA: TGTGCCAGCAGCCTTTTACTAGCGTACAGTCGTCCTGAGCAGTTCTTC. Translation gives CASSLLLAYSRPEQFF.

Written as DNA, the CDR3 is TGTGCCAGCAGCCCGTATATCGCCTACGAGCAGTACTTC. As protein: CASSPYIAYEQYF. The V gene is TRBV5-5, the J gene TRBJ2-7; D gene unclear. From germline, CDR1 is SGHKS and CDR2 YYEKEE (reference sequence). The ends were cut back, 4 bases at V and 2 bases at J, with 10 bases in the middle. There are 13 residues in the CDR3.

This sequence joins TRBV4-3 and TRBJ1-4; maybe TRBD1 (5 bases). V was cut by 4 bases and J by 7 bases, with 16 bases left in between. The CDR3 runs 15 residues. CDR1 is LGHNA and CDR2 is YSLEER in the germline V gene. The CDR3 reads CASSRAGSGGEKLFF. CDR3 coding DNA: TGCGCCAGCAGCCGCGCAGGGAGCGGCGGTGAAAAACTGTTTTTT.

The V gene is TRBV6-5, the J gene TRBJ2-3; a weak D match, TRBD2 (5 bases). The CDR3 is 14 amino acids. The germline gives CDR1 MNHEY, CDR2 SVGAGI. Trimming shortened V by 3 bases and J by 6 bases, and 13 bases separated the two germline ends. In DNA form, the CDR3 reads TGTGCCAGCAGTTATCAAGCGGTCTCGGATACGCAGTATTTT. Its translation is CASSYQAVSDTQYF.

The CDR3 here is CASSQQRTTNEKLFF. The CDR3 bases are TGTGCCAGCAGCCAACAGCGGACAACTAATGAAAAACTGTTTTTT. The chain combines TRBV11-2 with TRBJ1-4; D is uncertain. V was pared by 5 bases and J by 0 bases, with 10 bases between. The germline CDR1 and CDR2 sequences are SGHAT and FQNNGV. This CDR3 has 15 amino acids.